These 28 T cell receptor beta chains came from one sample sequenced in a study of T-cell reconstitution after alpha-beta-depleted transplantation in children. The authors prepared the TCRbeta library with unique molecular identifiers. MiXCR, applied by TCRdb to the PCR reads, yields one record per CDR3 protein. Of around 700,000 distinct CDR3 sequences in the sample, less than 15% were seen once. Material: PBMCs, obtained before TCRalphabeta/CD19-depleted stem cell transplant. The source of these receptors is a girl aged 2 to 10 with congenital amegakaryocytic thrombocytopenia, due to receive a stem cell transplant.

This clonotype was picked up many times. This chain joins TRBV10-3 and TRBJ2-1; D assignment may be TRBD1 or TRBD2 (5 bases each). CDR3 length: 13 residues. The V end lost 8 bases, the J end lost 5 bases, and 13 bases lay between the germline ends. CDR1 and CDR2 (germline): ENHRY, SYGVKD. CDR3 loop: CAILGTENNEQFF. The CDR3 DNA is TGTGCCATCTTGGGGACCGAAAACAATGAGCAGTTCTTC.

Concerning this clonotype: The junction does not match germline at one end; this may be a read error. The chain is built from TRBV12-3 or TRBV12-4 and TRBJ1-2; D not certain. The CDR3 covers 12 residues. As DNA, the CDR3 is TGTGCCAGCAGTTTTACCAGACGTGGCGACACCTTC. Translated, it gives CASSFTRRGDTF.

This clonotype was seen repeatedly, ten times or more. The V gene is TRBV20-1, the J gene TRBJ2-2; D perhaps matches TRBD1 (6 bases). The CDR3 consists of 14 residues. Germline CDR1 and CDR2: DFQATT and SNEGSKA (reference sequence). The ends were cut back, 3 bases at V and 0 bases at J, with 8 bases in the middle. DNA of the CDR3: TGCAGTGCTAGCGGACAGACGAACACCGGGGAGCTGTTTTTT. Its translation: CSASGQTNTGELFF.

This clonotype was counted at least ten times. The chain joins TRBV10-3 to TRBJ2-2; a weak D match, TRBD2 (6 bases). The V end lost 2 bases, the J end lost 3 bases, and 13 bases lay between the germline ends. The CDR3 length is 16 residues. CDR1 is ENHRY and CDR2 is SYGVKD in the germline V gene. CDR3 in DNA: TGTGCCATCAGTGAGAACGGGAGACGTGACACCGGGGAGCTGTTTTTT. Translating gives CAISENGRRDTGELFF.

This clonotype came up many times. The rearrangement uses TRBV12-3 or TRBV12-4 and TRBJ2-5, with TRBD2 matching 12 bases. Losses at the gene ends were 5 bases for V and 6 bases for J; bases not matched to a gene: 7. There are 15 residues in the CDR3. The CDR3 is CASSVTSGRDKTQYF. CDR3 DNA sequence: TGTGCCAGCAGTGTGACTAGCGGGAGAGATAAGACCCAGTACTTC.

The rearrangement joins TRBV27 to TRBJ2-1; D may be TRBD1 (6 bases). V lost 3 bases and J lost 5, with 14 bases in between. The germline CDR1 and CDR2 sequences are MNHEY and SMNVEV (reference sequence). The CDR3 is 15 residues long. The CDR3 DNA reads as TGTGCCAGCAGTTTCGGACAGCCCGGGGACAATGAGCAGTTCTTC. The encoded protein is CASSFGQPGDNEQFF.

This clonotype was found a few times. The V gene is TRBV27, the J gene TRBJ2-7, with 12 bases identical to TRBD2. Trimming cost V 5 bases and J 6 bases; bases outside gene matches: 11. The germline V gene encodes CDR1 MNHEY and CDR2 SMNVEV (reference sequence). The CDR3 consists of 16 residues. In nucleotides, the CDR3 is TGTGCCAGCAGTCCCCCTTTATCTAGCGGGAGGGCCGAGCAGTACTTC. Encoded protein: CASSPPLSSGRAEQYF.

J is TRBJ2-5 and V is TRBV3-1; D is perhaps TRBD2 (6 bases). The V gene's germline CDR1 is LGHDT and CDR2 YNNKEL (reference sequence). There are 14 residues in the CDR3. Trimming cost V 6 bases and J 0 bases, with 11 bases left between them. The CDR3, as DNA: TGTGCCAGCAGTTTGGGACTCTACCAAGAGACCCAGTACTTC. It specifies CASSLGLYQETQYF.

This clonotype was recorded many times. V usage is TRBV24-1 and J usage is TRBJ2-5; TRBD2 matches at 10 bases. Germline assignment: CDR1 KGHDR and CDR2 SFDVKD. This CDR3 region has 15 residues. V lost 4 bases, J lost 1 base, and 2 bases stayed unmatched. The CDR3, as DNA: TGTGCCACCAGTGACCGACTAGCGGGCCAAGAGACCCAGTACTTC. This gives the protein CATSDRLAGQETQYF.

This clonotype was seen more than once but under ten times. This rearrangement joins TRBV3-1 to TRBJ1-3, with D possibly being TRBD1 (5 bases). This CDR3 is 15 amino acids long. V was pared by 0 bases and J by 6 bases, with 12 bases between. Per germline, CDR1 LGHDT and CDR2 YNNKEL (reference sequence). This CDR3 reads CASSQDQGRENTIYF. CDR3 nucleotide sequence: TGTGCCAGCAGCCAAGATCAGGGCAGGGAAAACACCATATATTTT.

This clonotype was seen at least ten times. J is TRBJ2-1 and V is TRBV10-3; 13 nucleotides agree with TRBD2. V dropped 4 bases and J dropped 9; count of bases not matched to a gene: 6. The CDR3 has 15 amino acids. Germline CDR1 reads ENHRY; CDR2 reads SYGVKD. DNA for the CDR3: TGTGCCATCAGTGGGACTAGCGGGAGTGCGGGTGAGCAGTTCTTC. This gives the protein CAISGTSGSAGEQFF.

This clonotype was counted at least ten times. The chain joins TRBV7-8 to TRBJ2-5; D call uncertain. CDR3 length: 13 residues. CDR1 and CDR2 (germline): SGHVS, FQNEAQ. V was trimmed by 5 bases and J by 1 base, leaving 8 bases between them. The CDR3 region has the DNA TGTGCCAGCAGCGTAGGTTTCCAAGAGACCCAGTACTTC. As protein: CASSVGFQETQYF.

Turning to this clonotype: A much more abundant neighbour one base away suggests this may be a read error. The V gene is TRBV20-1, the J gene TRBJ2-7, with 11 bases that match TRBD2. The length of the CDR3 is 16 residues. Germline assignment: CDR1 DFQATT and CDR2 SNEGSKA (reference sequence). CDR3 DNA sequence: TGCTGTGCCCAAAAAGTAGGACTAGCGGGCAACTTCGAGCAGTACTTC. The encoded protein is CCAQKVGLAGNFEQYF.

In its sample, this clonotype was seen a few times. The rearrangement links TRBV5-1 to TRBJ2-7, with D maybe TRBD1 (5 bases). Germline V gene data show CDR1 as SGHRS and CDR2 as YFSETQ. CDR3 length: 14 amino acids. The ends were cut back, 0 bases at V and 3 bases at J, with 10 bases in the middle. CDR3 DNA sequence: TGCGCCAGCAGCTTGGTGGGGCAGATCTACGAGCAGTACTTC. Translation: CASSLVGQIYEQYF.

This clonotype has a single count. The chain carries TRBV5-1 and TRBJ2-7; TRBD2 matches 12 bases. Looked up from germline, CDR1 is SGHRS and CDR2 is YFSETQ. This CDR3 comprises 17 residues. The trim removed 0 bases at V and 3 bases at J, leaving 7 bases unmatched. The CDR3: CASSLEYGLAGIYEQYF. DNA of the CDR3: TGCGCCAGCAGCTTGGAGTATGGACTAGCGGGGATCTACGAGCAGTACTTC.

The sample holds a few counts of this clonotype. The chain carries TRBV6-1 and TRBJ2-1, with TRBD2 identical over 11 bases. This CDR3 comprises 19 residues. The germline V gene encodes CDR1 MNHNS and CDR2 SASEGT. Trimming took 3 bases from V and 0 from J; bases not matched to a gene: 10. CDR3 loop: CASSEFETSGASSYNEQFF. The CDR3 nucleotides read TGTGCCAGCAGTGAGTTTGAGACTAGCGGGGCCAGCTCCTACAATGAGCAGTTCTTC.

Many counts were recorded for this clonotype. The chain joins TRBV20-1 to TRBJ2-1; 8 nucleotides line up with TRBD2. The CDR3 runs to 14 residues. The V and J ends lost 5 bases and 7 bases, in that order; junction bases with no gene match: 10. Germline V gene sequence: CDR1 DFQATT, CDR2 SNEGSKA (reference sequence). CDR3 sequence: CSAQPFGRENEQFF. The CDR3 DNA is TGCAGTGCTCAGCCCTTCGGGAGGGAGAATGAGCAGTTCTTC.

Worth noting for this clonotype: With a much larger clone just one base away, this may be a read error. As DNA, the CDR3 is TGCGCCAGCAGCTTGGAGGGGACTCACTATGGCGACACCTTC. Translated, it gives CASSLEGTHYGDTF. The genes are TRBV5-1 and TRBJ1-2; TRBD1 is a possible D gene (5 bases). The CDR3 is 14 amino acids. CDR1 SGHRS and CDR2 YFSETQ come from the germline V gene.

This clonotype has a count of ten or more. The CDR3 sequence is CSASRLGPNNEQFF. CDR3 DNA: TGCAGTGCTAGTCGGTTGGGTCCTAACAATGAGCAGTTCTTC. V is TRBV20-1 and J is TRBJ2-1; D gene ambiguous. The CDR3 extends over 14 amino acids. Trimming took off 3 bases at V and 5 bases at J, with 14 bases between the two ends. The germline V gene encodes CDR1 DFQATT and CDR2 SNEGSKA (reference sequence).

At least ten counts were recorded for this clonotype. The chain combines TRBV20-1 with TRBJ2-5, with D perhaps matching TRBD1 or TRBD2 (5 bases each). With 3 bases removed from V and 2 bases from J, the gap between germline ends came to 16 bases. The CDR3 length is 15 residues. Germline lookup yields CDR1 DFQATT and CDR2 SNEGSKA (reference sequence). The CDR3 coding sequence is TGCAGTGCTAGGGGAGATCTAAGACAGCAAGAGACCCAGTACTTC. Translating gives CSARGDLRQQETQYF.

The gene calls are TRBV6-5 and TRBJ2-7; the D gene is possibly TRBD1 (5 bases). Per the germline V gene, CDR1 is MNHEY and CDR2 is SVGAGI. This CDR3 spans 15 amino acids. The V end was cut by 1 base, the J end by 8 bases, with 18 bases between. The CDR3 coding sequence is TGTGCCAGCAGTTACTTTACTAAAGGACAAGACAAGCAGTACTTC. The encoded protein is CASSYFTKGQDKQYF.

This chain links TRBV6-1 with TRBJ1-1; D might be TRBD1 (5 bases). Trimming cost V 6 bases and J 3 bases, with 11 bases left between them. CDR1 and CDR2 from the germline V gene are MNHNS and SASEGT. The CDR3 sequence is 13 residues long. DNA for the CDR3: TGTGCCAGCAGGCGTCAGGGAGACACTGAAGCTTTCTTT. As protein: CASRRQGDTEAFF.

In regard to this clonotype: A clone one base away is much larger, so this may be a read error. This rearrangement joins TRBV7-2 to TRBJ1-5, with D uncertain. The tail of the sequence fits TRBJ2-3 better, so the J call may be wrong. CDR1 is SGHTA, CDR2 FQGNSA, per germline. The CDR3 consists of 13 residues. In nucleotides, the CDR3 is TGTGCCAGCAGCACGGTGGGGAATCAGCCCCAGTATTTT. Translating it yields CASSTVGNQPQYF.

This clonotype was found many times. Relative to the germline gene, one junction end is altered; a read error may explain this. This chain links TRBV12-3 or TRBV12-4 with TRBJ2-7; D gene unclear. The length of the CDR3 is 12 residues. In DNA form, the CDR3 reads TGCGCCAGCAGCTTCGTGGGCTACGAGCAGTACTTC. It codes for CASSFVGYEQYF.

The table lists this clonotype with a few counts. This chain uses TRBV29-1 with TRBJ2-7, with 8 bases that match TRBD2. This CDR3 region has 13 residues. Losses at the gene ends were 0 bases for V and 9 bases for J; bases not matched to a gene: 7. Germline values: CDR1 SQVTM, CDR2 ANQGSEA. The CDR3 region has the DNA TGCAGCGTTGAAGATCGGGGGGGCCCCAGGCAGTACTTC. Amino acid sequence: CSVEDRGGPRQYF.

This clonotype was picked up many times. The J gene is TRBJ2-7, the V gene TRBV5-5; a possible D gene is TRBD2 (5 bases). CDR3 length equals 14 residues. Germline lookup yields CDR1 SGHKS and CDR2 YYEKEE (reference sequence). V was shortened by 2 bases and J by 4 bases, with 13 bases between the two germline ends. CDR3 DNA sequence: TGTGCCAGCAGCTTCATACTAGGATGGTACGAGCAGTACTTC. This gives the protein CASSFILGWYEQYF.

In the case of this clonotype: One base away lies a much larger clone, so this may be a sequencing read error. The chain carries TRBV20-1 and TRBJ2-2; 11 nucleotides line up with TRBD2. The CDR3 length is 16 residues. Germline CDR1 DFQATT, CDR2 SNEGSKA (reference sequence). CDR3 DNA sequence: TGCTGTGCTAGAGCCCCTCTAGCGGGAGGATGGGGGGAGCTGTTTTTT. Its translation is CCARAPLAGGWGELFF.

The gene calls are TRBV28 and TRBJ2-3; 8 positions agree with TRBD2. The CDR3 totals 19 residues. Trimming cost V 4 bases and J 4 bases; bases outside gene matches: 19. CDR1 is MDHEN, CDR2 SYDVKM, per germline. The CDR3 region has the DNA TGTGCCAGCAGTTCCCAAAGATCTTCAGCGGGAGTAAGCCCAGATACGCAGTATTTT. Translating it yields CASSSQRSSAGVSPDTQYF.